Sequencing of this TCR beta chain was carried out in a study of T cells after yellow fever vaccination. V was clipped by 3 bases and J by 1 base, with 13 bases between them. Germline V gene sequence: CDR1 LGHNA, CDR2 YSLEER. The CDR3 totals 15 residues. Each CDR3 protein is one row after TCRdb ran MiXCR on the 5' RACE reads. The sample holds about 340,000 distinct CDR3 sequences, 3.5% to 4.5% seen once. Sequenced material: PBMCs, taken 5 days after the yellow fever booster vaccination. The chain employs TRBV4-3 and TRBJ2-7; the D gene is possibly TRBD2 (6 bases). This clonotype originated in a young man who received the YFV17D yellow fever vaccine. CDR3 sequence: CASSQHMGGSYEQYF. The CDR3 DNA reads as TGCGCCAGCAGCCAGCATATGGGGGGTTCCTACGAGCAGTACTTC.